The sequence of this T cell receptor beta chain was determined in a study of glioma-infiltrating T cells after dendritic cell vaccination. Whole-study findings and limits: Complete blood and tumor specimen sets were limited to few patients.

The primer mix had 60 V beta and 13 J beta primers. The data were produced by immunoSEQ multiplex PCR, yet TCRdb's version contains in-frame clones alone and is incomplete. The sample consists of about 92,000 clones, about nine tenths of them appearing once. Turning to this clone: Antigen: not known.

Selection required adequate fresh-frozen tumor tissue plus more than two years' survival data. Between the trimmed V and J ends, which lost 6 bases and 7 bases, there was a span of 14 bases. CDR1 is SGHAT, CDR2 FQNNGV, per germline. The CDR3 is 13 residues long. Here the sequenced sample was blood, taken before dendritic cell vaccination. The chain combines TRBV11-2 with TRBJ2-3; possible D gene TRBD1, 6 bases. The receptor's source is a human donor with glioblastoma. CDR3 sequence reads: CASRSYQGHTQYF. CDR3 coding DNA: TGTGCCAGCAGATCATACCAGGGGCATACGCAGTATTTT. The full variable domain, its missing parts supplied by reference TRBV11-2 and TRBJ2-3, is EAGVAQSPRYKIIEKRQSVAFWCNPISGHATLYWYQQILGQGPKLLIQFQNNGVVDDSQLPKDRFSAERLKGVDSTLKIQPAKLEDSAVYLCASRSYQGHTQYFGPGTRLTVL.